This TCR beta chain was sequenced for a study of blood T cell repertoires in COVID-19. This clone has more than one count but fewer than ten. Deletions cut 0 bases from V and 5 bases from J, with 28 bases between. The CDR3 spans 20 residues. Germline CDR1 and CDR2: ENHRY and SYGVKD. TCRdb's copy holds only in-frame clones and misses some; the assay was immunoSEQ multiplex PCR. The sample records roughly 230,000 clones, roughly 84% being singletons. Sample: peripheral blood. The clonotype comes from a woman older than 75 with acute or convalescent COVID-19. This rearrangement joins TRBV10-3 to TRBJ1-1, with a weak D call TRBD1 (6 bases). The CDR3 DNA reads TGTGCCATCAGTGAGTCGGTCGTCCGTGTAGGGACAAGAGGAGGAACTGAAGCTTTCTTT. Translating it yields CAISESVVRVGTRGGTEAFF.